The entry below describes one T cell receptor beta chain. Its antigen is not identified. The source of the sample is a study of neurological immune-mediated disorders. cDNA was made by 5'RACE with 10-nucleotide random UMIs. In TCRdb, the 5' RACE reads were re-called with MiXCR into one record per CDR3 protein. The table includes 95,000 to 150,000 distinct CDR3 sequences, roughly 3.2% detected once. Study conclusions and caveats: Grouping of repertoires by phylogeny put those of 18 of 34 multiple sclerosis patients into a single related-CDR3 cluster, a possible signature. CDR3 amino acid sequences found in expanded clones were never shared across subjects, suggesting private repertoires in all groups.

V dropped 7 bases and J dropped 1 base, with 14 bases sitting between them. This CDR3 is 14 amino acids long. The V gene's germline CDR1 is SGHVS and CDR2 FQNEAQ. J is TRBJ2-7 and V is TRBV7-8, with D hard to call. The specimen was PBMCs. The TCR sequence derives from a woman in her 30s with multiple sclerosis. The CDR3 is CASTNLGKSYEQYF. For the CDR3, the DNA is TGTGCCAGCACGAATCTAGGGAAGTCCTACGAGCAGTACTTC. Complete variable domain (other parts from reference TRBV7-8 and TRBJ2-7): GAGVSQSPRYKVAKRGQDVALRCDPISGHVSLFWYQQALGQGPEFLTYFQNEAQLDKSGLPSDRFFAERPEGSVSTLKIQRTQQEDSAVYLCASTNLGKSYEQYFGPGTRLTVT.